A single sample is the source of the 30 T cell receptor beta chains below, sequenced in a study of T cell repertoires in ileal Crohn's disease. Profiled with immunoSEQ multiplex PCR; TCRdb holds only in-frame clones, not every one. Of 13,000 or so clones listed, roughly 85% were seen once; the top ten hold roughly 3.9%. The sequencing input was ileal tissue. The receptors originated from an adult with Crohn's disease.

The DNA for the CDR3 is TGTGCCAGCAGCGAAGAGGACAGGGCATATGAGCAGTTCTTC. It codes for CASSEEDRAYEQFF. The genes are TRBV7-8 and TRBJ2-1; 8 positions match TRBD1. This CDR3 region has 14 residues. J gave up 8 bases and V 5 bases, and 8 bases lay outside the gene matches. CDR1 SGHVS and CDR2 FQNEAQ come from the germline V gene.

This clone was seen just once. The V call is TRBV19, the J call TRBJ2-1, with D perhaps matching TRBD1 (5 bases). The CDR3 runs to 12 residues. Germline V gives CDR1 LNHDA, CDR2 SQIVND (reference sequence). The germline V and J ends were trimmed by 3 bases and 8 bases, with 8 bases remaining between them. The CDR3 DNA reads as TGTGCCAGTAGTATTTGGGGCTATGAGCAGTTCTTC. It specifies CASSIWGYEQFF.

This chain uses TRBV5-1 with TRBJ1-1; 8 bases are a match to TRBD1. The CDR3 covers 14 residues. After removal of 4 bases from V and 3 bases from J, the junction contained 5 bases not matched to a gene. Germline-derived CDR1 and CDR2 are SGHRS and YFSETQ. The CDR3 region has the DNA TGCGCCAGCAGCCGTACAGGGGGAGACACTGAAGCTTTCTTT. Its protein is CASSRTGGDTEAFF. The full variable domain, rest sourced from reference TRBV5-1 and TRBJ1-1, is KAGVTQTPRYLIKTRGQQVTLSCSPISGHRSVSWYQQTPGQGLQFLFEYFSETQRNKGNFPGRFSGRQFSNSRSEMNVSTLELGDSALYLCASSRTGGDTEAFFGQGTRLTVV.

The chain joins TRBV7-2 to TRBJ2-5; 7 bases align to TRBD1. The V and J ends lost 1 base and 5 bases, in that order; junction bases with no gene match: 7. The germline V gene has CDR1 SGHTA and CDR2 FQGNSA. This CDR3 spans 15 amino acids. The CDR3, as DNA: TGTGCCAGCAGCTTAGGACAGGGATCATGGGAGACCCAGTACTTC. Its protein is CASSLGQGSWETQYF.

The V and J genes are TRBV5-5 and TRBJ1-2; D is unclear. The CDR3 is made up of 15 amino acids. The germline V gene has CDR1 SGHKS and CDR2 YYEKEE (reference sequence). V gave up 4 bases and J gave up 4 bases, with 17 bases separating them. The CDR3 bases are TGTGCCAGCAGCCCTGTCTCCTCCGGTAGCTATGGCTACACCTTC. It translates to CASSPVSSGSYGYTF. Together with reference TRBV5-5 and TRBJ1-2, the CDR3 gives the full variable domain: DAGVTQSPTHLIKTRGQQVTLRCSPISGHKSVSWYQQVLGQGPQFIFQYYEKEERGRGNFPDRFSARQFPNYSSELNVNALLLGDSALYLCASSPVSSGSYGYTFGSGTRLTVV.

This chain uses TRBV6-1 with TRBJ2-7; 10 nucleotides agree with TRBD1. The CDR3 is made up of 15 amino acids. V shed 5 bases, J shed 7 bases, and the junction held 11 bases outside the gene matches. The germline V gene has CDR1 MNHNS and CDR2 SASEGT. The CDR3 sequence: CASSNPLGTGEEQYF. The CDR3 DNA follows: TGTGCCAGCAGTAATCCCCTCGGGACAGGGGAAGAGCAGTACTTC.

This clone was detected only once. The junction departs from germline at one end; a sequencing error may be responsible. This chain connects TRBV18 to TRBJ2-7, with a possible D match to TRBD1 (5 bases). Germline assignment: CDR1 KGHSH and CDR2 LQKENI. This CDR3 comprises 14 residues. CDR3 in DNA: TGTGCCAGCTCGCCACCGTCCAGGGTGGGAGAGCAGTACTTC. Residues: CASSPPSRVGEQYF.

The rearrangement links TRBV11-3 to TRBJ2-3, with 14 bases that match TRBD2. CDR3 size: 18 residues. The V and J ends lost 4 bases and 5 bases, in that order; junction bases with no gene match: 11. Germline CDR1 reads SGHNT; CDR2 reads YENEEA. The CDR3 DNA is TGTGCCAGCAGCTCCCGACTAGCGGGAGGGCCGGGGAGAGATACGCAGTATTTT. Translation gives CASSSRLAGGPGRDTQYF.

The genes are TRBV9 and TRBJ2-3; 8 bases match TRBD1. J gave up 0 bases and V 1 base, and 1 base lay outside the gene matches. The germline V gene has CDR1 SGDLS and CDR2 YYNGEE. The CDR3 spans 15 residues. As DNA, the CDR3 is TGTGCCAGCAGCGTACAGGGGGCTAGCACAGATACGCAGTATTTT. Encoded protein: CASSVQGASTDTQYF.

The chain is built from TRBV28 and TRBJ2-5; perhaps TRBD2 as D (6 bases). The DNA end favors TRBJ2-7, so the J call may be wrong. Per the germline V gene, CDR1 is MDHEN and CDR2 is SYDVKM. This CDR3 is built from 14 residues. The CDR3 sequence is CASSKEGLNYEQYF. The CDR3 DNA sequence: TGTGCCAGCAGCAAGGAGGGGCTTAACTACGAGCAGTACTTC.

The chain uses TRBV6-1 and TRBJ2-7, with a weak D call TRBD1 (6 bases). The CDR3 is made up of 14 amino acids. V was trimmed by 6 bases and J by 2 bases, leaving 14 bases between them. CDR1 and CDR2 from the germline V gene are MNHNS and SASEGT. The CDR3 loop reads CASSPTGGAYEQYF. For the CDR3, the DNA is TGTGCCAGCAGCCCGACAGGTGGGGCCTACGAGCAGTACTTC.

The chain is built from TRBV5-6 and TRBJ2-1; D not resolved. CDR1 and CDR2 from the germline V gene are SGHDT and YYEEEE. The CDR3 runs to 17 residues. V lost 0 bases, J lost 0 bases, and 13 bases lay in between. The CDR3 DNA follows: TGTGCCAGCAGCTTGGGGGCCAGATATCGCTCCTACAATGAGCAGTTCTTC. Protein: CASSLGARYRSYNEQFF.

This clone was observed a few times. The chain joins TRBV18 to TRBJ2-7; 14 nucleotides align to TRBD2. Trimming at V came to 4 bases and at J to 5 bases, leaving 13 bases not matched to a gene. Germline CDR1 and CDR2: KGHSH and LQKENI. CDR3 length: 18 amino acids. DNA for the CDR3: TGTGCCAGCTCACTCAATTCGGGACTAGCGGGAGTTACCAACGAGCAGTACTTC. This codes for CASSLNSGLAGVTNEQYF.

This chain uses TRBV6-4 with TRBJ2-2, with TRBD2 matching 12 bases. Unmatched junction bases numbered 11, after V lost 4 bases and J lost 5 bases. The germline V gene encodes CDR1 MRHNA and CDR2 SNTAGT. The CDR3 totals 18 residues. The chain's CDR3 is CASSALAGGAGFTGELFF. In nucleotides, the CDR3 is TGTGCCAGCAGTGCACTAGCGGGAGGCGCTGGTTTTACCGGGGAGCTGTTTTTT.

The chain has TRBV5-1 and TRBJ2-2; D unclear. Between the trimmed V and J ends, which lost 2 bases and 1 base, there was a span of 12 bases. Germline values: CDR1 SGHRS, CDR2 YFSETQ. The CDR3 has 16 amino acids. CDR3 sequence: CASSLTVSGNTGELFF. The CDR3 coding sequence is TGCGCCAGCAGCTTAACCGTTTCGGGGAACACCGGGGAGCTGTTTTTT.

The chain couples TRBV5-1 to TRBJ2-7, with TRBD1 as a possible D gene (5 bases). V shed 1 base and J shed 6 bases, with 8 bases lying between them. The CDR3 length is 12 residues. CDR1 and CDR2 from the germline V gene are SGHRS and YFSETQ. As DNA, the CDR3 is TGCGCCAGCAGCTTGAAGGGGTTCGAGCAGTACTTC. It encodes CASSLKGFEQYF.

The sample holds one count of this clone. This chain joins TRBV7-2 and TRBJ2-5, with 8 bases lining up with TRBD2. There are 17 residues in the CDR3. Germline V gene sequence: CDR1 SGHTA, CDR2 FQGNSA. After removal of 1 base from V and 3 bases from J, the junction contained 10 bases not matched to a gene. CDR3 protein: CASSLGVGRGGKETQYF. Written as DNA, the CDR3 is TGTGCCAGCAGCTTAGGCGTTGGTCGGGGGGGGAAAGAGACCCAGTACTTC.

The CDR3 bases are TGTGCCAGAAGGCTCGAACCGGGACAGGGCGACAATGAGCAGTTCTTC. Translation: CARRLEPGQGDNEQFF. The chain uses TRBV5-3 and TRBJ2-1, with 9 bases lining up with TRBD1. TRBV5-3 is annotated as an ORF whose role is uncertain. The V and J ends lost 5 bases and 5 bases, in that order; junction bases with no gene match: 11. CDR3 length: 16 amino acids.

This clone showed up just a few times. The chain combines TRBV27 with TRBJ1-1; 11 bases match TRBD1. V was clipped by 8 bases and J by 7 bases; unmatched bases: 6. Germline V gene data show CDR1 as MNHEY and CDR2 as SMNVEV (reference sequence). The CDR3 consists of 13 residues. The CDR3 DNA reads as TGTGCCAGCCGGACAGGGGGCGCGAGTGAAGCTTTCTTT. It encodes CASRTGGASEAFF.

The chain employs TRBV9 and TRBJ2-7; TRBD1 might be the D (5 bases). Trimming pared 0 bases from V and 0 bases from J, leaving 10 bases between. The CDR3 totals 15 residues. CDR1 is SGDLS and CDR2 is YYNGEE in the germline V gene. CDR3 nucleotides: TGTGCCAGCAGCGTAGAAACTGGGGCCTCCTACGAGCAGTACTTC. Its protein is CASSVETGASYEQYF.

The chain links TRBV27 to TRBJ2-2, with 9 bases lining up with TRBD1. Per germline, CDR1 MNHEY and CDR2 SMNVEV (reference sequence). Trimming cost V 4 bases and J 1 base; bases outside gene matches: 10. This CDR3 has 18 residues. The CDR3 DNA reads TGTGCCAGCAGTTACGGGACAGGGAGTCCCCTGAACACCGGGGAGCTGTTTTTT. Translation: CASSYGTGSPLNTGELFF.

V usage is TRBV11-2 and J usage is TRBJ2-3; TRBD2 aligns across 13 bases. CDR1 and CDR2 from the germline V gene are SGHAT and FQNNGV. The length of the CDR3 is 16 residues. V gave up 5 bases and J gave up 2 bases; unmatched junction bases: 4. The CDR3 sequence: CASSLTSGGATDTQYF. CDR3 DNA sequence: TGTGCCAGCAGCCTCACTAGCGGGGGGGCCACAGATACGCAGTATTTT.

To note about this clone: The same CDR3 also results from other DNA sequences found in this sample. V usage is TRBV28 and J usage is TRBJ1-2, with TRBD1 matching over 7 bases. The CDR3 is made up of 14 amino acids. V trimming: 5 bases; J trimming: 5 bases; junction bases outside the gene matches: 8. CDR1 and CDR2 (germline): MDHEN, SYDVKM. The CDR3 region is CASSPPGTAYGYTF. The CDR3 coding sequence is TGTGCCAGCAGTCCCCCCGGGACAGCTTATGGCTACACCTTC.

The chain employs TRBV28 and TRBJ1-5, with TRBD1 identical over 7 bases. The junction had 9 bases not matched to a gene; V was cut back by 3 bases and J by 7 bases. This CDR3 has 15 amino acids. Germline CDR1 MDHEN, CDR2 SYDVKM. CDR3 in amino acids: CASSFDREVDQPQHF. CDR3 DNA sequence: TGTGCCAGCAGTTTCGACAGGGAGGTTGACCAGCCCCAGCATTTT.

V usage is TRBV21-1 and J usage is TRBJ1-5. TRBV21-1 counts as a pseudogene. The CDR3 is made up of 19 amino acids. The CDR3 sequence: CASSNIGLTAPRSNQPQHF. As DNA, the CDR3 is TGTGCCAGCAGCAACATCGGACTTACCGCACCCAGAAGCAATCAGCCCCAGCATTTT.

This clone has more than one count but fewer than ten. The sample holds other DNA sequences that translate to the same CDR3. This chain connects TRBV5-1 to TRBJ2-3, with D tentatively TRBD1 (6 bases). The V gene's germline CDR1 is SGHRS and CDR2 YFSETQ. This CDR3 is built from 15 residues. Trimming cost V 2 bases and J 4 bases, with 14 bases left between them. The CDR3, as DNA: TGCGCCAGCAGCTTCGGACAGAGGGATGCAGATACGCAGTATTTT. It specifies CASSFGQRDADTQYF.

The rearrangement links TRBV12-1 to TRBJ1-3. TRBV12-1 is described as a pseudogene. This CDR3 is 12 amino acids long. The CDR3 DNA follows: TGTGCCAGCAGCCTCTCTGGAAACACCATATATTTT. It is translated as CASSLSGNTIYF.

This rearrangement joins TRBV11-2 to TRBJ2-2; TRBD2 agrees at 8 bases. Trimming cost V 5 bases and J 6 bases; bases outside gene matches: 2. This CDR3 region has 13 residues. Germline CDR1 is SGHAT and CDR2 is FQNNGV. The CDR3 loop reads CASSQTSAGELFF. CDR3 bases: TGTGCCAGCAGCCAGACTAGCGCCGGGGAGCTGTTTTTT.

The chain uses TRBV7-2 and TRBJ1-6; D is ambiguous. CDR1 is SGHTA and CDR2 is FQGNSA in the germline V gene. The germline V and J ends were trimmed by 0 bases and 5 bases, with 11 bases remaining between them. This CDR3 contains 16 residues. CDR3 coding DNA: TGTGCCAGCAGCTTAGCGGGCGGGCGGAATAATTCACCCCTCCACTTT. It encodes CASSLAGGRNNSPLHF.

The chain uses TRBV29-1 and TRBJ2-7; D is undetermined. The CDR3 consists of 14 residues. Germline CDR1 reads SQVTM; CDR2 reads ANQGSEA. The V and J ends lost 2 bases and 2 bases respectively, with 13 bases between them. CDR3 bases: TGCAGCGTTGAATGGCCAGGTGTCACCTACGAGCAGTACTTC. Translated, it gives CSVEWPGVTYEQYF.